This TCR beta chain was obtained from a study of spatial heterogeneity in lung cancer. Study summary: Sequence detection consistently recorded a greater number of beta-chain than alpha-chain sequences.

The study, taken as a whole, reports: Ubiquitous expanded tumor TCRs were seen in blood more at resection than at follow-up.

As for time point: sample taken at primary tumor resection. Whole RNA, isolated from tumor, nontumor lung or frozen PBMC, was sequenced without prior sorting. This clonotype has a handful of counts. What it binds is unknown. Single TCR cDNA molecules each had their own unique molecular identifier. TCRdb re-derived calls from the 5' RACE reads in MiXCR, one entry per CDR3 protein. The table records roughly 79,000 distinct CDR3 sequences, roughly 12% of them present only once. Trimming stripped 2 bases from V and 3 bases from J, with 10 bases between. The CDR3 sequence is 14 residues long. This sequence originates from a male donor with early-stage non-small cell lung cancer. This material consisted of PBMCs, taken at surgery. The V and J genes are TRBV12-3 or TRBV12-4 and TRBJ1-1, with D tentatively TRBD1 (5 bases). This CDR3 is CASSLTGWDTEAFF. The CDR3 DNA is TGTGCCAGCAGTTTAACAGGTTGGGACACTGAAGCTTTCTTT.